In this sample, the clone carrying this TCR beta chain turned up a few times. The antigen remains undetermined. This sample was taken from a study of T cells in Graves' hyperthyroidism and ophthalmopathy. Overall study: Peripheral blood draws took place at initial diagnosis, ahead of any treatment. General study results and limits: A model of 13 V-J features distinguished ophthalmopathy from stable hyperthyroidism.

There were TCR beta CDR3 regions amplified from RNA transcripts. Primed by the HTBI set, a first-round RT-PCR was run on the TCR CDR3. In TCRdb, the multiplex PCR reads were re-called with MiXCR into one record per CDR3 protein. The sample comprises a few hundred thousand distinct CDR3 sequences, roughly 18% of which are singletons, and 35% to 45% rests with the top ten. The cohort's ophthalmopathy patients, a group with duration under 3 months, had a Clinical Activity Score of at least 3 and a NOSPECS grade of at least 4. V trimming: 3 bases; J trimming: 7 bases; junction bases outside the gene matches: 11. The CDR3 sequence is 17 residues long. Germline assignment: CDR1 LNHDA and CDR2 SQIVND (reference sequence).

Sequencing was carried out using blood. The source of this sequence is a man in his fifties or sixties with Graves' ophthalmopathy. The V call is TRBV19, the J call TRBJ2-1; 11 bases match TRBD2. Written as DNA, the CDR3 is TGTGCCAGTAGTATCCCCCTTAGCGGGAGGGCCGGGAATGAGCAGTTCTTC. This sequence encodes CASSIPLSGRAGNEQFF.